The clone carrying this T cell receptor (beta chain) was detected only once. The CDR3 spans 15 residues. From germline, CDR1 is SGHRS and CDR2 YFSETQ. With 3 bases removed from V and 8 bases from J, the gap between germline ends came to 18 bases. Study processing details: Counts of nucleated cells, estimated from reference gene primer amplification, were obtained. Sequencing used immunoSEQ multiplex PCR; TCRdb keeps in-frame clones, though not all of them. V, J and clone size reflect that table, while D and trimming were determined from the DNA. The data contain about 270,000 clones, under 90% of them singletons. The data stem from a study of blood T cell repertoires in COVID-19. Participant age was roughly 18 to 89 years, and participants resided in around 24 US areas.

This clonotype was obtained from a man younger than 30 who had recovered from COVID-19. The chain joins TRBV5-1 to TRBJ2-1; no clear D. Sequencing was carried out using PBMCs or T cells enriched from blood (not recorded which). As DNA, the CDR3 is TGCGCCAGCAGCTACCTAAACGTCGTCCCGGATGAGCAGTTCTTC. Translated, it gives CASSYLNVVPDEQFF.